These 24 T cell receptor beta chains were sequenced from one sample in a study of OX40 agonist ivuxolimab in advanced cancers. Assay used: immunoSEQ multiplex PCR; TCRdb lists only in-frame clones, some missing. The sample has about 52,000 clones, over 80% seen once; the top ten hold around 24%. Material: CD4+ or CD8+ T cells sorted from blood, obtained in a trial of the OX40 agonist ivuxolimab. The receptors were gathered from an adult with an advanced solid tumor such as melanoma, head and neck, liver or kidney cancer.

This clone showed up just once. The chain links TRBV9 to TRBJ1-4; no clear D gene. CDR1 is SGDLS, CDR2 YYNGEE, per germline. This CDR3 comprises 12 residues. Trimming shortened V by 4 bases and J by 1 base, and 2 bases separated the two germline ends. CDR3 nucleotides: TGTGCCAGCAGCTTAACTAATGAAAAACTGTTTTTT. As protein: CASSLTNEKLFF.

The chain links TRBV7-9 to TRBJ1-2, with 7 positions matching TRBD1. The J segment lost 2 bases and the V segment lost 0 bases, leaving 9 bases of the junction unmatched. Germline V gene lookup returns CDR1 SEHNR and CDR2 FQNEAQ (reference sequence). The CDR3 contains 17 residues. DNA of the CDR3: TGTGCCAGCAGCTTAGCGTACGAGGGGGCCCCGAACTATGGCTACACCTTC. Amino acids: CASSLAYEGAPNYGYTF.

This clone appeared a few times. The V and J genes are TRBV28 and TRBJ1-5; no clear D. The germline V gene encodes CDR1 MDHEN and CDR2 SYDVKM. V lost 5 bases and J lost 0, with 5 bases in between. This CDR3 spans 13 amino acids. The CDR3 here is CASSQYSNQPQHF. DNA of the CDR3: TGTGCCAGCAGTCAGTATAGCAATCAGCCCCAGCATTTT. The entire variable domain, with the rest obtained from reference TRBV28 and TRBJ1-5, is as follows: DVKVTQSSRYLVKRTGEKVFLECVQDMDHENMFWYRQDPGLGLRLIYFSYDVKMKEKGDIPEGYSVSREKKERFSLILESASTNQTSMYLCASSQYSNQPQHFGDGTRLSIL.

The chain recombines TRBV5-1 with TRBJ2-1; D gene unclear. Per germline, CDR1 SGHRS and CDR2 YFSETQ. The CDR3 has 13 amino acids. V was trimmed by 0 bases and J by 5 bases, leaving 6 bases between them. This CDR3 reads CASSLADDNEQFF. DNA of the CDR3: TGCGCCAGCAGCTTGGCGGACGACAATGAGCAGTTCTTC.

As DNA, the CDR3 is TGTGCCAGCAGTCCACAGGGCAATCAGCCCCAGCATTTT. Protein sequence: CASSPQGNQPQHF. The rearrangement joins TRBV28 to TRBJ1-5; TRBD1 is a possible D gene (5 bases). The CDR3 extends over 13 amino acids. V lost 5 bases, J lost 2 bases, and 7 bases lay in between. Germline values: CDR1 MDHEN, CDR2 SYDVKM.

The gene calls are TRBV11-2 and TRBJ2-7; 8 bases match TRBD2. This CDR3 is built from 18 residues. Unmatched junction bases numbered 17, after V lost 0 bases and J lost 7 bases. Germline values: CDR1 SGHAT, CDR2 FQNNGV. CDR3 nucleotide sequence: TGTGCCAGCAGCTTAGAGGGATTATCGGGACTAGTCTGGGGGGAGCAGTACTTC. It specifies CASSLEGLSGLVWGEQYF.

The CDR3 bases are TGCGCCAGCACTTACAGGGGCTCCGCAACTAATGAAAAACTGTTTTTT. The encoded protein is CASTYRGSATNEKLFF. The V and J genes are TRBV4-3 and TRBJ1-4, with 7 bases identical to TRBD1. Germline V lookup: CDR1 LGHNA, CDR2 YSLEER. The V and J ends lost 7 bases and 0 bases, in that order; junction bases with no gene match: 8. This CDR3 is built from 16 residues.

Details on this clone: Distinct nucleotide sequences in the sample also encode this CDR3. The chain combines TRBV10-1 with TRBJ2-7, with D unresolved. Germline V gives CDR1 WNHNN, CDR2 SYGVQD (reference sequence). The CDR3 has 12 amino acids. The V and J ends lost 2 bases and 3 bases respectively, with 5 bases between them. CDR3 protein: CASSEGSYEQYF. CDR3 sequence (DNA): TGCGCCAGCAGTGAGGGCAGCTACGAGCAGTACTTC.

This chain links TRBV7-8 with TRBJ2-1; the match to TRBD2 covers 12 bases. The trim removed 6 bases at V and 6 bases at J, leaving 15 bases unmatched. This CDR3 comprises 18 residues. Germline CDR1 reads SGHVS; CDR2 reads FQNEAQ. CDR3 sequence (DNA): TGTGCCAGCAGAAAGCTTCTCCTAGCGGGAGGGCCAGGCAATGAGCAGTTCTTC. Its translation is CASRKLLLAGGPGNEQFF.

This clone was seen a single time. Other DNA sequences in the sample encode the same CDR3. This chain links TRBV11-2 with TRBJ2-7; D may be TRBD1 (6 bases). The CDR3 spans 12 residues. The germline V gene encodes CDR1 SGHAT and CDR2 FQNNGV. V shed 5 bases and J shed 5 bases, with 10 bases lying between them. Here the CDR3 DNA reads TGTGCCAGCAGCGTACAGGGTCACGAGCAGTACTTC. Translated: CASSVQGHEQYF.

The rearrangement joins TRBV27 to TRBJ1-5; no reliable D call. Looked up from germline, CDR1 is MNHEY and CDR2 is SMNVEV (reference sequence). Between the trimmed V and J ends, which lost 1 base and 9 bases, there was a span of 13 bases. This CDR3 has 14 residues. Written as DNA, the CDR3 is TGTGCCAGCAGTTTATGGGCGGTAGGGTGGCCCCAGCATTTT. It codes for CASSLWAVGWPQHF.

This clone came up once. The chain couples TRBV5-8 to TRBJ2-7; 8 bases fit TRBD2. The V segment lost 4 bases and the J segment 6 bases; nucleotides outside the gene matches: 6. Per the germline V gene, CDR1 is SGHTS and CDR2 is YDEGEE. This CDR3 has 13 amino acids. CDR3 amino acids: CASSVGLAGEQYF. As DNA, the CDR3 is TGTGCCAGCAGCGTTGGACTAGCTGGCGAGCAGTACTTC.

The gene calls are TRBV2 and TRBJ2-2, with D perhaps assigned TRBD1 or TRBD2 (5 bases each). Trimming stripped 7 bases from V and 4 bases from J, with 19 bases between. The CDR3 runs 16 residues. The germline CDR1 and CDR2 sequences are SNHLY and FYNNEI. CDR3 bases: TGTGCCAGCACACTCCCGAGCGGACAAATCACCGGGGAGCTGTTTTTT. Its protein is CASTLPSGQITGELFF.

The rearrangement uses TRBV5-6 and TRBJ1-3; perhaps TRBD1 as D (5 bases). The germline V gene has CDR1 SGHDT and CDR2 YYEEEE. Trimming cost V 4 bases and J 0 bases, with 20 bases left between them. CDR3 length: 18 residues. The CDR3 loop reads CASSRPGGKLYSGNTIYF. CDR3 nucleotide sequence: TGTGCCAGCAGCCGCCCCGGGGGAAAACTTTACTCTGGAAACACCATATATTTT.

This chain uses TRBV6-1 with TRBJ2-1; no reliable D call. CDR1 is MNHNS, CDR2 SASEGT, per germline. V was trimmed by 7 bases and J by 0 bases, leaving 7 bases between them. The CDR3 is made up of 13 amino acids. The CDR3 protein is CASKGISYNEQFF. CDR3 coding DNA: TGTGCCAGCAAGGGTATCTCCTACAATGAGCAGTTCTTC.

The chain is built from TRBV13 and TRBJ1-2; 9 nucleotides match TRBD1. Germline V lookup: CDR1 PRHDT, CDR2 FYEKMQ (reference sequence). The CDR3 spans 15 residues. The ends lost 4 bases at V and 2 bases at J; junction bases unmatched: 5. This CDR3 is CASSSQTGGNYGYTF. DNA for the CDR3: TGTGCCAGCAGCTCTCAGACAGGGGGGAACTATGGCTACACCTTC.

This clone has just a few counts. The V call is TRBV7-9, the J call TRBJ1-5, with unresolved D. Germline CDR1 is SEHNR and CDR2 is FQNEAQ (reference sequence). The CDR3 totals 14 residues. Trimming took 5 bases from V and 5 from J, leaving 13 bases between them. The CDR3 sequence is CASSSGIIYQPQHF. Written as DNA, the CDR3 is TGTGCCAGCAGCAGCGGGATTATCTATCAGCCCCAGCATTTT.

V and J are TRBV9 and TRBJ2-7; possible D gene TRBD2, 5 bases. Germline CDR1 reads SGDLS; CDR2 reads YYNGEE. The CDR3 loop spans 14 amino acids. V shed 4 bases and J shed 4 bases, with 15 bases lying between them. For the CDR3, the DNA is TGTGCCAGCAGCCCAACTAGTGCGGAGTACGAGCAGTACTTC. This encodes CASSPTSAEYEQYF.

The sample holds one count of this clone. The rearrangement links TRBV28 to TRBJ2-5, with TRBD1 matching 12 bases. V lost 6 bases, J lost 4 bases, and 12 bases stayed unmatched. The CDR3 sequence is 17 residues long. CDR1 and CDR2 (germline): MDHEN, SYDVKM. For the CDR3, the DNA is TGTGCCAGCAGCGGGGGGGACAGGGGGCTAAATAGAGAGACCCAGTACTTC. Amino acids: CASSGGDRGLNRETQYF.

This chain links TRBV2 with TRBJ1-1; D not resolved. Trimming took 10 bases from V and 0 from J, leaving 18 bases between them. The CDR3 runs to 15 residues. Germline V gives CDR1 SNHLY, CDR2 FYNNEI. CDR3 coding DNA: TGTGCCATTAACCCCCCCGCGGGGATGAACACTGAAGCTTTCTTT. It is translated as CAINPPAGMNTEAFF.

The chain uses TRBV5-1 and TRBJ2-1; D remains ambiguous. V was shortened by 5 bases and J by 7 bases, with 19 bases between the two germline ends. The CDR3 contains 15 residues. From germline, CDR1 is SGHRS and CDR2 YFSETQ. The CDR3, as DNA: TGCGCCAGCAGTTTTTTGTGGGCGAATACAAATGAGCAGTTCTTC. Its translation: CASSFLWANTNEQFF. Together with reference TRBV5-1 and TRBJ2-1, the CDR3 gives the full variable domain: KAGVTQTPRYLIKTRGQQVTLSCSPISGHRSVSWYQQTPGQGLQFLFEYFSETQRNKGNFPGRFSGRQFSNSRSEMNVSTLELGDSALYLCASSFLWANTNEQFFGPGTRLTVL.

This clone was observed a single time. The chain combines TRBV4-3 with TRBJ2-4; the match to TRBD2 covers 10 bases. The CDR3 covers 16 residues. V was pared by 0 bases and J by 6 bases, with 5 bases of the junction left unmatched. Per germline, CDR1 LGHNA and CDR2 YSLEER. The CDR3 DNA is TGCGCCAGCAGCCAAGAAGGACTAGCGGAGAGAAACATTCAGTACTTC. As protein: CASSQEGLAERNIQYF.

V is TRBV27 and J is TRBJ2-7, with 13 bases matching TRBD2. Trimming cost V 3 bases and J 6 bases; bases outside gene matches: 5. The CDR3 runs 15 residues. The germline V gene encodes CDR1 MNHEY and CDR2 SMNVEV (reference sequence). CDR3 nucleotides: TGTGCCAGCAGTTTCACGACTAGCGGGAGGTCCGAGCAGTACTTC. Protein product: CASSFTTSGRSEQYF.

CDR3 DNA sequence: TGTGCCACCCGGGACAGTGAAGGTTCGGGAGCTTTCTTT. It codes for CATRDSEGSGAFF. V usage is TRBV7-9 and J usage is TRBJ1-1, with 7 bases identical to TRBD1. The V gene end was trimmed by 10 bases and the J gene end by 10 bases; junction bases not matched to a gene: 15. This CDR3 is built from 13 residues. CDR1 SEHNR and CDR2 FQNEAQ come from the germline V gene (reference sequence).